Shown below are 15 T cell receptor beta chains from a single sample sequenced in a study of cytomegalovirus exposure and HLA in healthy donors. Primers for the PCR totalled 60 Vbeta and 13 Jbeta. Assay used: immunoSEQ multiplex PCR; TCRdb lists only in-frame clones, some missing. Of 95,000 or so clones in the sample, about 76% were seen once. The sequenced sample was PBMCs. Receptors originate from a woman between 35 and 50 years old in good health and CMV-seronegative.

The chain combines TRBV4-3 with TRBJ1-4, with 11 bases that match TRBD1. Germline-derived CDR1 and CDR2 are LGHNA and YSLEER. The CDR3 contains 16 residues. V lost 4 bases and J lost 7; bases outside the gene matches: 8. CDR3 DNA sequence: TGCGCCAGCAGCCCTCATCCCGGGACAGGGGGTGAAAAACTGTTTTTT. This codes for CASSPHPGTGGEKLFF.

This sequence joins TRBV19 and TRBJ1-6; D gene uncertain. The germline V gene encodes CDR1 LNHDA and CDR2 SQIVND (reference sequence). The CDR3 spans 18 residues. Trimming removed 1 base from V and 0 bases from J, with 13 bases in between. The CDR3 nucleotides are TGTGCCAGTAGTATAGTTTTAAGGCGGAGCTCCTATAATTCACCCCTCCACTTT. It specifies CASSIVLRRSSYNSPLHF. Full variable domain (remainder filled in from reference TRBV19 and TRBJ1-6): DGGITQSPKYLFRKEGQNVTLSCEQNLNHDAMYWYRQDPGQGLRLIYYSQIVNDFQKGDIAEGYSVSREKKESFPLTVTSAQKNPTAFYLCASSIVLRRSSYNSPLHFGNGTRLTVT.

The rearrangement joins TRBV29-1 to TRBJ2-1; tentative D call: TRBD2 (6 bases). The CDR3 spans 15 residues. Per the germline V gene, CDR1 is SQVTM and CDR2 is ANQGSEA. Trimming left V 5 bases short and J 8 bases short, with 22 bases between. In DNA form, the CDR3 reads TGCAGCGTTAAAGGTCGGGGGATGCGCAAGGATGAGCAGTTCTTC. It yields the protein CSVKGRGMRKDEQFF.

The V gene is TRBV4-1, the J gene TRBJ2-1; 10 bases match TRBD2. This CDR3 spans 16 amino acids. V lost 7 bases, J lost 4 bases, and 10 bases stayed unmatched. Germline CDR1 reads MGHRA; CDR2 reads YSYEKL. DNA of the CDR3: TGCGCCAGCAACCCTAACCTAGCGGGGGCTTACAATGAGCAGTTCTTC. Translated, it gives CASNPNLAGAYNEQFF.

This chain connects TRBV29-1 to TRBJ2-1; maybe TRBD1 (5 bases). This CDR3 is 14 amino acids long. Germline loops: CDR1 SQVTM, CDR2 ANQGSEA. Deletions cut 3 bases from V and 0 bases from J, with 9 bases between. CDR3 in DNA: TGCAGCGTTGAGGGGCTGAACTCCTACAATGAGCAGTTCTTC. It codes for CSVEGLNSYNEQFF.

The chain uses TRBV5-1 and TRBJ2-7; 12 nucleotides align to TRBD1. From germline, CDR1 is SGHRS and CDR2 YFSETQ. The CDR3 sequence is 15 residues long. The junction had 7 bases not matched to a gene; V was cut back by 4 bases and J by 5 bases. This CDR3 reads CASSRGQGALNEQYF. The CDR3 DNA sequence: TGCGCCAGCAGCAGGGGACAGGGGGCATTGAACGAGCAGTACTTC. Complete variable domain (other parts from reference TRBV5-1 and TRBJ2-7): KAGVTQTPRYLIKTRGQQVTLSCSPISGHRSVSWYQQTPGQGLQFLFEYFSETQRNKGNFPGRFSGRQFSNSRSEMNVSTLELGDSALYLCASSRGQGALNEQYFGPGTRLTVT.

CDR3 DNA: TGTGCCAGCAGTGGACATAGCTCCTATAATTCACCCCTCCACTTT. Protein sequence: CASSGHSSYNSPLHF. The rearrangement links TRBV6-1 to TRBJ1-6; D remains unclear. The CDR3 has 15 residues. From germline, CDR1 is MNHNS and CDR2 SASEGT. Trimming removed 4 bases at V and 0 bases at J, with 7 bases between.

This clone was observed a few times. Other DNA sequences from this sample encode an identical CDR3 as well. The rearrangement uses TRBV5-1 and TRBJ2-5, with TRBD2 matching over 7 bases. Per the germline V gene, CDR1 is SGHRS and CDR2 is YFSETQ. Germline trimming cut 2 bases from V and 3 bases from J; bases unmatched to any gene: 1. The CDR3 extends over 13 amino acids. CDR3 sequence reads: CASSFAGEETQYF. Here the CDR3 DNA reads TGCGCCAGCAGCTTCGCGGGGGAAGAGACCCAGTACTTC.

V is TRBV7-9 and J is TRBJ1-2; D perhaps matches TRBD1 (6 bases). CDR3 length: 13 residues. Germline lookup yields CDR1 SEHNR and CDR2 FQNEAQ (reference sequence). V lost 5 bases, J lost 8 bases, and 15 bases lay in between. The CDR3 DNA sequence: TGTGCCAGCAGCCGGGACAACTTCGCGGGCTACACCTTC. It translates to CASSRDNFAGYTF.

This clone was counted once. V gene TRBV6-4 combines with J gene TRBJ1-1; 7 bases are shared with TRBD1. V trimming: 6 bases; J trimming: 6 bases; junction bases outside the gene matches: 7. In germline, CDR1 is MRHNA, CDR2 SNTAGT. This CDR3 is 13 amino acids long. The CDR3 reads CASSRDRESEAFF. Here the CDR3 DNA reads TGTGCCAGCAGCCGGGACAGAGAGTCTGAAGCTTTCTTT.

There are a few counts of this clone. J is TRBJ1-6 and V is TRBV6-5; D is undetermined. The germline gives CDR1 MNHEY, CDR2 SVGAGI. The CDR3 covers 13 residues. V lost 6 bases and J 14 bases, leaving 17 bases between the germline ends. The CDR3 nucleotides read TGTGCCAGCAGATCCTTGGAGATTAGAGCCCTCCACTTT. It specifies CASRSLEIRALHF.

The CDR3: CASSLGPGANVLTF. CDR3 nucleotide sequence: TGTGCCAGCAGCTTGGGGCCGGGGGCCAACGTCCTGACTTTC. J is TRBJ2-6 and V is TRBV7-2; tentatively, D is TRBD1 (5 bases). The CDR3 covers 14 residues. Germline V gives CDR1 SGHTA, CDR2 FQGNSA. Trimming shortened V by 3 bases and J by 4 bases, and 7 bases separated the two germline ends.

The chain joins TRBV7-2 to TRBJ2-5; 12 bases map to TRBD1. The CDR3 loop spans 17 amino acids. The J segment lost 6 bases and the V segment lost 0 bases, leaving 8 bases of the junction unmatched. The V gene's germline CDR1 is SGHTA and CDR2 FQGNSA. CDR3 in amino acids: CASSLAGTGGGKKTQYF. The CDR3 nucleotides are TGTGCCAGCAGCTTAGCGGGGACAGGGGGCGGTAAAAAGACCCAGTACTTC.

The chain links TRBV19 to TRBJ1-1; 8 bases agree with TRBD1. V shed 5 bases and J 0 bases; nucleotides not matched to a gene: 2. Per the germline V gene, CDR1 is LNHDA and CDR2 is SQIVND (reference sequence). This CDR3 comprises 14 residues. DNA of the CDR3: TGTGCCAGTAGTTACAGGGGGGTGAACACTGAAGCTTTCTTT. It translates to CASSYRGVNTEAFF.

Remarks on this clone: The limits of the CDR3 on the DNA are not certain, so only TCRdb's listed CDR3 is given. The V and J genes are TRBV5-6 and TRBJ2-7; the table's D call of TRBD2 was not tested on the DNA. The CDR3 length is 14 residues, termini included. CDR1 and CDR2 (germline): SGHDT, YYEEEE. CDR3: CASSFGNGLYEQYF.